These T cell receptor beta chains were read from a single sample in a study of blood T cell repertoires in COVID-19. The repertoire was sequenced with immunoSEQ multiplex PCR; TCRdb's copy has only in-frame clones and lacks some. The sample gives 340,000 or so clones, 80% to 90% of which show up once; 1% is in the top ten. The sequencing input was peripheral blood. These receptor sequences come from a man over 45 with active or convalescent COVID-19. Each CDR3 is given with its conserved first and last residue. Each record gives: D gene, clone size, J gene, V gene, CDR3 DNA, CDR3 protein. The D gene is left open where the match is weak. Clone size is stated in some rows and not others, as once, few, many or a class when expanded.

TRBD2	once	TRBJ2-3	TRBV29-1	TGCAGCGTTGACATCCCACTAGCGGGAGCAGATACGCAGTATTTT	CSVDIPLAGADTQYF
-	-	TRBJ1-2	TRBV28	TGTGCCAGCAGGGCTTTCTATGGCTACACCTTC	CASRAFYGYTF
TRBD1	-	TRBJ1-2	TRBV11-2	TGTGCCAGCAGCTTAGTGGCAGGGGGCAAGGTTGGCTACACCTTC	CASSLVAGGKVGYTF
TRBD1	-	TRBJ1-3	TRBV7-2	TGTGCCAGCAGCTCGTACGGGACAGGGGGAAACACCATATATTTT	CASSSYGTGGNTIYF
TRBD1	-	TRBJ1-5	TRBV2	TGTGCCAGCAGGCCCGGACAGGGAGGCAATCAGCCCCAGCATTTT	CASRPGQGGNQPQHF
-	-	TRBJ1-3	TRBV19	TGTGCCAGTAGTGGATACGGGATTGTCCTCGGAAACACCATATATTTT	CASSGYGIVLGNTIYF
-	few	TRBJ2-2	TRBV5-1	TGCGCCAGCAGCCGCAGTCTGGGGCTCGCCGGGGAGCTGTTTTTT	CASSRSLGLAGELFF
-	-	TRBJ1-2	TRBV2	TGTGCCAGCAGTGTCGGACAGACTAACTATGGCTACACCTTC	CASSVGQTNYGYTF
TRBD1	-	TRBJ1-2	TRBV7-2	TGTGCCAGCAGCTTAAGGGCAGGGGGTAACTATGGCTACACCTTC	CASSLRAGGNYGYTF
-	-	TRBJ1-6	TRBV6-6	TGTGCCAGCAGTTACGTACTAAATTCACCCCTCCACTTT	CASSYVLNSPLHF
TRBD2	-	TRBJ2-3	TRBV9	TGTGCCAGCAGCGTAGGGACTAGCGGTGCCCATACGCAGTATTTT	CASSVGTSGAHTQYF
-	-	TRBJ2-1	TRBV9	TGTGCCAGCAGCGCGAGCGCGGCCCCCCTCCATGAGCAGTTCTTC	CASSASAAPLHEQFF
-	-	TRBJ2-1	TRBV7-2	TGTGCCAGCAGCTTAGCGCCGGGTTCCTACAATGAGCAGTTCTTC	CASSLAPGSYNEQFF
-	-	TRBJ2-2	TRBV7-3	TGTGCCAGCAGCAACAGGGACGCCGGGGAGCTGTTTTTT	CASSNRDAGELFF
-	-	TRBJ1-1	TRBV12-3/TRBV12-4	TGTGCCAGCACCCTTAACACTGAAGCTTTCTTT	CASTLNTEAFF
-	-	TRBJ1-4	TRBV7-9	TGTGCCAGCAGCACCGCGGGGCTCGATGAAAAACTGTTTTTT	CASSTAGLDEKLFF
-	once	TRBJ1-2	TRBV28	TGTGCCAGCAGTTCCCTGGCGGATGCCTATGGCTACACCTTC	CASSSLADAYGYTF
-	many	TRBJ1-4	TRBV28	TGTGCCAGCAGTTCCCTAACTGAAAAACTGTTTTTT	CASSSLTEKLFF
-	-	TRBJ1-6	TRBV3-1/TRBV3-2	TGTGCCAGCAGCCAAGTGCTAGGACACTCACCCCTCCACTTT	CASSQVLGHSPLHF
TRBD1	-	TRBJ1-4	TRBV10-3	TGTGCCATCAGTGCGGACAGGGGGGGTGAAAAACTGTTTTTT	CAISADRGGEKLFF
TRBD2	-	TRBJ2-1	TRBV3-1/TRBV3-2	TGTGCCAGCAGCCCTCGACTAGCGGGATTCTACAATGAGCAGTTCTTC	CASSPRLAGFYNEQFF
-	-	TRBJ2-7	TRBV4-3	TGCGCCAGCAGCCAAGACAGGATGCACGAGCAGTACTTC	CASSQDRMHEQYF
-	once	TRBJ1-6	TRBV3-1/TRBV3-2	TGTGCCAGCAGCCCCGGCGGGGAGGGGAGGCGCCCTAATTCACCCCTCCACTTT	CASSPGGEGRRPNSPLHF
TRBD1	-	TRBJ1-1	TRBV5-1	TGCGCCAGCAGCTTGACCCGGACAGGGGACTTGAACACTGAAGCTTTCTTT	CASSLTRTGDLNTEAFF
-	-	TRBJ1-6	TRBV6-5	TGTGCCAGCAGTTACTCGTTGGGGGACAATAATTCACCCCTCCACTTT	CASSYSLGDNNSPLHF
TRBD1	-	TRBJ1-4	TRBV4-2	TGTGCCAGCAGCCAAGAGACAGGGGGCAAAGGAAAACTGTTTTTT	CASSQETGGKGKLFF
-	-	TRBJ2-7	TRBV4-1	TGCGCCAGCAGCCCCCGCCCCGGGATCGAATTATCGGGTCGCGACGAGCAGTACTTC	CASSPRPGIELSGRDEQYF